These T cell receptor beta chains were read from a single sample in a study of shared clonotypes between healthy human individuals. Only in-frame clones appear in the TCRdb table, and some are missing; sequencing was by immunoSEQ multiplex PCR. The data hold approximately 1.9 million clones, with about 93% observed a single time. Material: naive CD8+ T cells from PBMCs. Receptors were obtained from a man between 18 and 29 years old in good health. Some clones in this sample may be carry-over from other donors' samples. Each CDR3 is given without its conserved first and last residue.

v_gene: TRBV6-1; j_gene: TRBJ1-5; CDR3aa: ASSEARRTGNQPQH
v_gene: TRBV6-5; j_gene: TRBJ2-1; CDR3aa: ASSYSGSHNEQF
v_gene: TRBV13; j_gene: TRBJ2-7; CDR3aa: ASSLGEDQGIHEQY
v_gene: TRBV9; j_gene: TRBJ2-1; CDR3aa: ASSETRGLKKGTYNEQF
v_gene: TRBV28; j_gene: TRBJ2-7; CDR3aa: ASKTSGSYEQY
v_gene: TRBV4-1; j_gene: TRBJ2-7; CDR3aa: ASSQDSGGAYEQY
v_gene: TRBV9; j_gene: TRBJ2-5; CDR3aa: ASSAAPGTQY
v_gene: TRBV7-9; j_gene: TRBJ2-5; CDR3aa: ASSLAAGTANQETQY
v_gene: TRBV9; j_gene: TRBJ2-1; CDR3aa: ASSGRLVDEQF
v_gene: TRBV19; j_gene: TRBJ1-5; CDR3aa: ASMTGTGENQPQH
v_gene: TRBV13; j_gene: TRBJ1-4; CDR3aa: ASSPPGARLLF
v_gene: TRBV6-5; j_gene: TRBJ1-3; CDR3aa: ASRPRYSGNTIY
v_gene: TRBV7-9; j_gene: TRBJ2-7; CDR3aa: ASTEVGGGEQY